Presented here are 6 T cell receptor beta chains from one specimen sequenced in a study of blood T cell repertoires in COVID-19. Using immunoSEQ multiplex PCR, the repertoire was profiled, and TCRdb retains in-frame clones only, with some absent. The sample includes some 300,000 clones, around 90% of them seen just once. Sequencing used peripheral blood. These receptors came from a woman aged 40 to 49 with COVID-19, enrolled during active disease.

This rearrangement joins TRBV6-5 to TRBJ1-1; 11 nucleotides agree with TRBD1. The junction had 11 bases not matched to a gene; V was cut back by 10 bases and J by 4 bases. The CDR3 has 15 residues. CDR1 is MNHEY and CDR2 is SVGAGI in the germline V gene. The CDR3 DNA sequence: TGTGCCACCAAAGGACAGGGGGCGATTGGCACTGAAGCTTTCTTT. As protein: CATKGQGAIGTEAFF.

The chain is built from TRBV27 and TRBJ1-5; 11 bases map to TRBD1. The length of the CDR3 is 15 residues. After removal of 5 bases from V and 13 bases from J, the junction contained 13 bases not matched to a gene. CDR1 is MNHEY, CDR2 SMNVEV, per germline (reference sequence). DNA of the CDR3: TGTGCCAGCAGTCTGGGACAGGGGGTCGCGGGGCTACAGCATTTT. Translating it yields CASSLGQGVAGLQHF.

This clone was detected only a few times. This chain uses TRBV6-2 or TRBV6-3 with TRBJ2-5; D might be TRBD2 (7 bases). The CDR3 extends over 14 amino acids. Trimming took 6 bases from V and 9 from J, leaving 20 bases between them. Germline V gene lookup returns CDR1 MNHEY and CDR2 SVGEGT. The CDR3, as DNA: TGTGCCAGCAGCTCCCTGGGGGGGCTTGGGGCCCAGTACTTC. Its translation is CASSSLGGLGAQYF.

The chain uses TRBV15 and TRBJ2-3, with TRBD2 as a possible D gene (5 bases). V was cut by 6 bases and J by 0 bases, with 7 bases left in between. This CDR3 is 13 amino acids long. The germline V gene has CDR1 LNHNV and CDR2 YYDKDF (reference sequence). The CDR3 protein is CATRAGSTDTQYF. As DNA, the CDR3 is TGTGCCACCAGGGCGGGTAGCACAGATACGCAGTATTTT.

The CDR3 region has the DNA TGTGCCAGCAGCGTAGAGGGACTAGCGGGGGGGCTGTCCGGCAAAAACATTCAGTACTTC. Protein sequence: CASSVEGLAGGLSGKNIQYF. The V gene is TRBV9, the J gene TRBJ2-4, with 16 bases identical to TRBD2. Germline CDR1 reads SGDLS; CDR2 reads YYNGEE. Trimming cost V 0 bases and J 3 bases; bases outside gene matches: 9. The CDR3 is 20 amino acids. Using reference TRBV9 and TRBJ2-4 for the parts outside the CDR3, the full variable domain is DSGVTQTPKHLITATGQRVTLRCSPRSGDLSVYWYQQSLDQGLQFLIQYYNGEERAKGNILERFSAQQFPDLHSELNLSSLELGDSALYFCASSVEGLAGGLSGKNIQYFGAGTRLSVL.

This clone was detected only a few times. The CDR3 loop is CASSQEVAHEQYF. The DNA of the CDR3 is TGCGCCAGCAGCCAAGAGGTGGCCCACGAGCAGTACTTC. The chain combines TRBV4-3 with TRBJ2-7; D remains ambiguous. V lost 0 bases and J lost 5, with 8 bases in between. This CDR3 is 13 amino acids long. Germline V lookup: CDR1 LGHNA, CDR2 YSLEER.